The rows below give T cell receptor beta chains drawn from one sample of a study of blood T cell repertoires in COVID-19. Some clones are missing from TCRdb's copy, which holds only in-frame ones; the method was immunoSEQ multiplex PCR. The data contain roughly 240,000 clones, around nine tenths of them singletons. The sequenced material came from peripheral blood. The receptors here all came from a woman aged 55-69 years who had recovered from COVID-19. Each CDR3 is given with its conserved first and last residue. Fields, in order: V gene, clone size, D gene, J gene, CDR3 protein, CDR3 DNA. D genes are given only for firm matches. The listing skips clone size in some rows; elsewhere it reads once, few, many or a size class.

v_gene: TRBV12-3/TRBV12-4
abundance: NA
d_gene: NA
j_gene: TRBJ1-5
CDR3aa: CASRPGTTQPQHF
CDR3nt: TGTGCCAGCAGGCCTGGGACAACTCAGCCCCAGCATTTT

v_gene: TRBV6-2/TRBV6-3
abundance: many
d_gene: TRBD1
j_gene: TRBJ2-1
CDR3aa: CASSFDRGVSGRHYNEQFF
CDR3nt: TGTGCCAGCAGTTTTGACAGGGGGGTTTCCGGACGGCACTACAATGAGCAGTTCTTC

v_gene: TRBV5-1
abundance: NA
d_gene: TRBD1
j_gene: TRBJ2-7
CDR3aa: CASRVDRGYEQYF
CDR3nt: TGCGCCAGCAGGGTGGACAGGGGGTACGAGCAGTACTTC

v_gene: TRBV2
abundance: many
d_gene: TRBD1
j_gene: TRBJ1-2
CDR3aa: CASSYTGDGYTF
CDR3nt: TGTGCCAGCAGTTATACAGGGGATGGCTACACCTTC

v_gene: TRBV7-8
abundance: NA
d_gene: NA
j_gene: TRBJ2-3
CDR3aa: CASSPRQGTDTQYF
CDR3nt: TGTGCCAGCAGCCCACGACAGGGCACAGATACGCAGTATTTT

v_gene: TRBV2
abundance: NA
d_gene: NA
j_gene: TRBJ1-5
CDR3aa: CASSEGPSAQHF
CDR3nt: TGTGCCAGCAGTGAGGGCCCTTCGGCCCAGCATTTT

v_gene: TRBV10-3
abundance: NA
d_gene: TRBD2
j_gene: TRBJ2-5
CDR3aa: CAISASVTSGETQYF
CDR3nt: TGTGCCATCAGCGCCTCCGTGACTAGCGGAGAGACCCAGTACTTC

v_gene: TRBV27
abundance: NA
d_gene: TRBD1
j_gene: TRBJ2-7
CDR3aa: CASSLYSDRAPYEQYF
CDR3nt: TGTGCCAGCAGTCTATACTCGGACAGGGCTCCCTACGAGCAGTACTTC

v_gene: TRBV7-2
abundance: NA
d_gene: NA
j_gene: TRBJ2-5
CDR3aa: CASSRGTETQYF
CDR3nt: TGTGCCAGCAGCAGGGGGACGGAGACCCAGTACTTC

v_gene: TRBV19
abundance: NA
d_gene: NA
j_gene: TRBJ1-3
CDR3aa: CASSPIRDTSGNTIYF
CDR3nt: TGTGCCAGTAGCCCTATCCGGGACACCTCTGGAAACACCATATATTTT

v_gene: TRBV18
abundance: NA
d_gene: NA
j_gene: TRBJ1-1
CDR3aa: CASSPRGGDATEAFF
CDR3nt: TGTGCCAGCTCACCGAGGGGGGGTGATGCTACTGAAGCTTTCTTT

v_gene: TRBV29-1
abundance: NA
d_gene: TRBD1
j_gene: TRBJ2-5
CDR3aa: CSVLDRVQETQYF
CDR3nt: TGCAGCGTCTTAGACAGGGTCCAAGAGACCCAGTACTTC

v_gene: TRBV18
abundance: NA
d_gene: TRBD1
j_gene: TRBJ2-2
CDR3aa: CASSPADREPGELFF
CDR3nt: TGTGCCAGCTCACCGGCGGACAGGGAGCCCGGGGAGCTGTTTTTT

v_gene: TRBV5-1
abundance: NA
d_gene: TRBD2
j_gene: TRBJ2-3
CDR3aa: CASSLGIAGVPDTQYF
CDR3nt: TGCGCCAGCAGCTTGGGGATAGCGGGGGTCCCAGATACGCAGTATTTT

v_gene: TRBV9
abundance: NA
d_gene: TRBD1
j_gene: TRBJ2-2
CDR3aa: CASSLGQGARTGELFF
CDR3nt: TGTGCCAGCAGCTTAGGACAGGGGGCACGGACCGGGGAGCTGTTTTTT

v_gene: TRBV18
abundance: NA
d_gene: NA
j_gene: TRBJ1-3
CDR3aa: CASSPLALTGSSGNTIYF
CDR3nt: TGTGCCAGCTCACCCCTAGCCCTGACAGGCAGCTCTGGAAACACCATATATTTT

v_gene: TRBV27
abundance: NA
d_gene: NA
j_gene: TRBJ2-7
CDR3aa: CASRLSDNAYEQYF
CDR3nt: TGTGCCAGCAGACTATCGGACAACGCCTACGAGCAGTACTTC

v_gene: TRBV9
abundance: NA
d_gene: TRBD1
j_gene: TRBJ2-7
CDR3aa: CASSVSAGGAQYF
CDR3nt: TGTGCCAGCAGCGTATCGGCAGGGGGCGCGCAGTACTTC

v_gene: TRBV27
abundance: NA
d_gene: NA
j_gene: TRBJ1-5
CDR3aa: CASSSTGTSNQPQHF
CDR3nt: TGTGCCAGCAGTTCGACCGGGACAAGCAATCAGCCCCAGCATTTT

v_gene: TRBV4-1
abundance: NA
d_gene: NA
j_gene: TRBJ1-2
CDR3aa: CASSQGLAANYGYTF
CDR3nt: TGCGCCAGCAGCCAAGGTCTGGCCGCCAACTATGGCTACACCTTC

v_gene: TRBV4-1
abundance: NA
d_gene: TRBD1
j_gene: TRBJ1-5
CDR3aa: CASSKYGTGRGVSNQPQHF
CDR3nt: TGCGCCAGCAGCAAATATGGGACAGGAAGGGGGGTAAGCAATCAGCCCCAGCATTTT

v_gene: TRBV21-1
abundance: NA
d_gene: NA
j_gene: TRBJ2-7
CDR3aa: CASSDGLALYEQYF
CDR3nt: TGTGCCAGCAGCGACGGACTAGCTCTGTACGAGCAGTACTTC

v_gene: TRBV9
abundance: NA
d_gene: NA
j_gene: TRBJ1-6
CDR3aa: CASSVGGGRQGSPLHF
CDR3nt: TGTGCCAGCAGCGTAGGCGGGGGGCGGCAAGGTTCACCCCTCCACTTT

v_gene: TRBV5-1
abundance: NA
d_gene: NA
j_gene: TRBJ2-5
CDR3aa: CASSLVGQFQETQYF
CDR3nt: TGCGCCAGCAGCTTGGTAGGACAGTTCCAAGAGACCCAGTACTTC

v_gene: TRBV6-6
abundance: NA
d_gene: NA
j_gene: TRBJ1-1
CDR3aa: CASSYTDRGTEAFF
CDR3nt: TGTGCCAGCAGTTACACGGACAGAGGCACTGAAGCTTTCTTT

v_gene: TRBV5-1
abundance: few
d_gene: TRBD1
j_gene: TRBJ1-4
CDR3aa: CASRKGTGLEKLFF
CDR3nt: TGCGCCAGCAGAAAAGGGACAGGGCTTGAAAAACTGTTTTTT

v_gene: TRBV5-1
abundance: NA
d_gene: NA
j_gene: TRBJ2-1
CDR3aa: CASSGGSYNEQFF
CDR3nt: TGCGCCAGCAGCGGCGGCTCCTACAATGAGCAGTTCTTC

v_gene: TRBV7-8
abundance: NA
d_gene: NA
j_gene: TRBJ1-2
CDR3aa: CASSLEGGSAYGYTF
CDR3nt: TGTGCCAGCAGCTTAGAAGGAGGGTCTGCTTACGGCTACACCTTC

v_gene: TRBV10-3
abundance: NA
d_gene: TRBD1
j_gene: TRBJ2-1
CDR3aa: CAISARSNTGASYNEQFF
CDR3nt: TGTGCCATCAGTGCTAGGAGCAATACAGGGGCCTCATACAATGAGCAGTTCTTC

v_gene: TRBV18
abundance: few
d_gene: NA
j_gene: TRBJ2-1
CDR3aa: CASSPRGASYNEQFF
CDR3nt: TGTGCCAGCTCACCACGGGGAGCCTCCTACAATGAGCAGTTCTTC

v_gene: TRBV24-1
abundance: NA
d_gene: TRBD2
j_gene: TRBJ2-5
CDR3aa: CATSDQRGLKETQYF
CDR3nt: TGTGCCACCAGTGATCAGCGGGGCCTGAAAGAGACCCAGTACTTC

v_gene: TRBV19
abundance: NA
d_gene: NA
j_gene: TRBJ1-5
CDR3aa: CASSIGGHSNQPQHF
CDR3nt: TGTGCCAGTAGTATCGGGGGTCATAGCAATCAGCCCCAGCATTTT

v_gene: TRBV18
abundance: once
d_gene: TRBD1
j_gene: TRBJ1-2
CDR3aa: CASSPRQGAKPFNYGYTF
CDR3nt: TGTGCCAGCTCACCGCGACAGGGCGCTAAACCTTTTAACTATGGCTACACCTTC

v_gene: TRBV27
abundance: NA
d_gene: NA
j_gene: TRBJ1-6
CDR3aa: CASSRGAVYNSPLHF
CDR3nt: TGTGCCAGCAGCCGGGGGGCGGTATATAATTCACCCCTCCACTTT

v_gene: TRBV3-1/TRBV3-2
abundance: once
d_gene: TRBD1
j_gene: TRBJ2-1
CDR3aa: CASSGGDRVYGNEQFF
CDR3nt: TGTGCCAGCAGCGGGGGGGACAGGGTCTACGGCAATGAGCAGTTCTTC

v_gene: TRBV9
abundance: few
d_gene: NA
j_gene: TRBJ2-3
CDR3aa: CASSPGITTDTQYF
CDR3nt: TGTGCCAGCAGCCCGGGAATTACCACAGATACGCAGTATTTT

v_gene: TRBV14
abundance: NA
d_gene: TRBD1
j_gene: TRBJ2-7
CDR3aa: CASSKGQGQEQYF
CDR3nt: TGTGCCAGCAGCAAAGGACAGGGTCAGGAGCAGTACTTC

v_gene: TRBV11-2
abundance: NA
d_gene: TRBD1
j_gene: TRBJ2-1
CDR3aa: CASSRRTGRVSSSYNEQFF
CDR3nt: TGTGCCAGCAGCCGACGGACAGGAAGGGTGTCTAGCTCCTACAATGAGCAGTTCTTC

v_gene: TRBV27
abundance: NA
d_gene: TRBD1
j_gene: TRBJ1-4
CDR3aa: CASTPRVSGTEKTGEKLFF
CDR3nt: TGTGCCAGCACCCCAAGGGTTTCCGGGACAGAGAAAACAGGAGAAAAACTGTTTTTT

v_gene: TRBV14
abundance: NA
d_gene: TRBD1
j_gene: TRBJ2-7
CDR3aa: CASSLSTGTYEQYF
CDR3nt: TGTGCCAGCAGCCTCTCGACAGGGACCTACGAGCAGTACTTC

v_gene: TRBV5-1
abundance: once
d_gene: NA
j_gene: TRBJ2-5
CDR3aa: CASSLGENQETQYF
CDR3nt: TGCGCCAGCAGCTTAGGAGAAAACCAAGAGACCCAGTACTTC

v_gene: TRBV23-1
abundance: NA
d_gene: TRBD1
j_gene: TRBJ2-7
CDR3aa: CASSQSMGQGDEQYF
CDR3nt: TGCGCCAGCAGTCAATCAATGGGACAGGGGGACGAGCAGTACTTC

v_gene: TRBV5-1
abundance: NA
d_gene: TRBD1
j_gene: TRBJ1-1
CDR3aa: CASGTGTGGVAEAFF
CDR3nt: TGCGCCAGCGGTACCGGGACAGGGGGGGTGGCTGAAGCTTTCTTT

v_gene: TRBV5-1
abundance: few
d_gene: TRBD1
j_gene: TRBJ1-1
CDR3aa: CASSLLPGGNTEAFF
CDR3nt: TGCGCCAGCAGCTTGCTCCCAGGGGGGAACACTGAAGCTTTCTTT

v_gene: TRBV11-1
abundance: NA
d_gene: TRBD1
j_gene: TRBJ2-7
CDR3aa: CASKLFMGQGGPQYF
CDR3nt: TGTGCCAGCAAGTTGTTTATGGGACAGGGCGGACCGCAGTACTTC

v_gene: TRBV5-1
abundance: NA
d_gene: NA
j_gene: TRBJ1-1
CDR3aa: CASQGRGGNTEAFF
CDR3nt: TGCGCCAGCCAGGGGAGGGGTGGGAACACTGAAGCTTTCTTT

v_gene: TRBV28
abundance: NA
d_gene: NA
j_gene: TRBJ1-1
CDR3aa: CASSLFSSAEAFF
CDR3nt: TGTGCCAGCAGTTTATTCTCGTCAGCGGAAGCTTTCTTT

v_gene: TRBV15
abundance: NA
d_gene: NA
j_gene: TRBJ2-7
CDR3aa: CATSRGQVDYEQYF
CDR3nt: TGTGCCACCAGCAGAGGACAGGTAGACTACGAGCAGTACTTC

v_gene: TRBV9
abundance: NA
d_gene: TRBD1
j_gene: TRBJ1-6
CDR3aa: CASSVVGTGDDSPLHF
CDR3nt: TGTGCCAGCAGCGTAGTCGGGACAGGGGACGATTCACCCCTCCACTTT